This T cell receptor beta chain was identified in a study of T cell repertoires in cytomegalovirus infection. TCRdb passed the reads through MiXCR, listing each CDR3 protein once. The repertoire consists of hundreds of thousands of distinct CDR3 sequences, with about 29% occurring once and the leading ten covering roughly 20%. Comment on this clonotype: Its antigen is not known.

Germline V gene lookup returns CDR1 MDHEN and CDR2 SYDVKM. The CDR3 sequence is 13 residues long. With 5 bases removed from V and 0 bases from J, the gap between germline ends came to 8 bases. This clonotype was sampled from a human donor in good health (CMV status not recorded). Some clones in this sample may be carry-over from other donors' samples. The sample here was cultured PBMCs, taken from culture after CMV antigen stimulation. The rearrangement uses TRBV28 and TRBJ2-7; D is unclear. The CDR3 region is CASSRGLSYEQYF. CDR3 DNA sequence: TGTGCCAGCAGTCGCGGTCTCTCCTACGAGCAGTACTTC.